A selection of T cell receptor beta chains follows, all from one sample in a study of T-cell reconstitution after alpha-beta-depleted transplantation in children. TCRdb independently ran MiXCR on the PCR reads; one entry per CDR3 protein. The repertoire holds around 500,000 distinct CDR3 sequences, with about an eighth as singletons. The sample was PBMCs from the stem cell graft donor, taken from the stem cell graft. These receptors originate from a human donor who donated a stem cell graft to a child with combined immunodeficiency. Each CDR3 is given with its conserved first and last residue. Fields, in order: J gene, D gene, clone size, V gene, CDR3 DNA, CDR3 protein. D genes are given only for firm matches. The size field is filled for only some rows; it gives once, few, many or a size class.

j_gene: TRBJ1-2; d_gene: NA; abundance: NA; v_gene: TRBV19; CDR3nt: TGTGCCAGTAGTCCTCCGGGACGCCGATCCTATGGCTACACCTTC; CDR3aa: CASSPPGRRSYGYTF
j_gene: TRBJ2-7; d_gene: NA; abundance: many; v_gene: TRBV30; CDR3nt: TGTGCCTGGAGTGAACTGAATTACGAGCAGTACTTC; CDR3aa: CAWSELNYEQYF
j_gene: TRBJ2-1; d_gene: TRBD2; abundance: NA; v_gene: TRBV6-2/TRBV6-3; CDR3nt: TGTGCCAGCAGCGGAGCGGGGGGACCGAGTTTCTACAATGAGCAGTTCTTC; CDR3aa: CASSGAGGPSFYNEQFF
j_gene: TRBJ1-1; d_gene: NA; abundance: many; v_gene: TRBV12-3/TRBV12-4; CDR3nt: TGTGCCAGCAGTCCGGGACAATCGAACACTGAAGCTTTCTTT; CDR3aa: CASSPGQSNTEAFF
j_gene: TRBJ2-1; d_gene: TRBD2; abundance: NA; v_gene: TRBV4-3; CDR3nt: TGCGCCAGCAGCCAAGAATTTGGGACTAGCGGGAGTGATGAGCAGTTCTTC; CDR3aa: CASSQEFGTSGSDEQFF
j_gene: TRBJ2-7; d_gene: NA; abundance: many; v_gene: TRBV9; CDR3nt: TGTGCCAGCAGCGTAGCTCCAGGACGGCACTACGAGCAGTACTTC; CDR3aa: CASSVAPGRHYEQYF
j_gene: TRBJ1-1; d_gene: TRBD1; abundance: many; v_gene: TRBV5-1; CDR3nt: TGCGCCAGCAGCTTGACTACAGGGGAAGGGACTGAAGCTTTCTTT; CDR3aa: CASSLTTGEGTEAFF
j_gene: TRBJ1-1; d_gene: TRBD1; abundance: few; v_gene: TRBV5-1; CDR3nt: TGCGCCAGCAGCTCGACAGGGGGCTCTGAAGCTTTCTTT; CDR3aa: CASSSTGGSEAFF
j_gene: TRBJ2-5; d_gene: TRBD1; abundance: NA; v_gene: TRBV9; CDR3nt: TGTGCCAGCAGTCAGGGGGCTAAACCCCTAGAGACCCAGTACTTC; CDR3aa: CASSQGAKPLETQYF
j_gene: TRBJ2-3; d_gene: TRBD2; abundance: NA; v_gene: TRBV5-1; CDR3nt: TGCGCCAGCAGCCCACTGAAGACTAGCGGGGGGTCCCGGGGAGATACGCAGTATTTT; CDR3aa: CASSPLKTSGGSRGDTQYF
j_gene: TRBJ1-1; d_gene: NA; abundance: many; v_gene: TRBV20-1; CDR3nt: TGCAGTGCTAGGCCCACTTCGGGCCACCTTGAAGCTTTCTTT; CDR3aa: CSARPTSGHLEAFF
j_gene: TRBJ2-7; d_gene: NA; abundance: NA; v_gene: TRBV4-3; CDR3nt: TGCGCCAGCAGCCAAGGAAAAGGCTACGAGCAGTACTTC; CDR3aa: CASSQGKGYEQYF
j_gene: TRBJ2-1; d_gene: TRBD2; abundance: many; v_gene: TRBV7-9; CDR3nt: TGTGCCAGCAGCCCCCCAGGACTAGCCGGCAATGAGCAGTTCTTC; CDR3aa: CASSPPGLAGNEQFF
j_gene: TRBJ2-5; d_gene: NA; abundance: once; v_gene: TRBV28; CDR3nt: TGTGCCAGCATGAAGGGAGAGACCCAGTACTTC; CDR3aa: CASMKGETQYF
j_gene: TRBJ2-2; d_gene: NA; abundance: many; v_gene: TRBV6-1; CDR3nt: TGTGCCAGCAGTACGGAGGTTTACACCGGGGAGCTGTTTTTT; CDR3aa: CASSTEVYTGELFF
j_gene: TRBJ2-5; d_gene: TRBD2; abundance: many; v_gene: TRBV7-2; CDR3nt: TGTGCCAGCAGCTTATTAGCGGGAGGGCCCCAAGAGACCCAGTACTTC; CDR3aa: CASSLLAGGPQETQYF
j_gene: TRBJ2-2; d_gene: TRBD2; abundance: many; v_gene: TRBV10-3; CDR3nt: TGTGCCATCTCGGGGGGGCGATGGACCGGGGAGCTGTTTTTT; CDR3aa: CAISGGRWTGELFF
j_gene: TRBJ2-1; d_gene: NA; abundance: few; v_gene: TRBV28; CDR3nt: TGTGCCAGCAGTTTCGAGAGGGGGTGGGGGGCAGGGAAGGATGAGCAGTTCTTC; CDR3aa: CASSFERGWGAGKDEQFF
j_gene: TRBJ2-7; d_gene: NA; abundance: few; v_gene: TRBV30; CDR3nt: TGTGCCTGGAGACCTCGAGGGGTCGAGCAGTACTTC; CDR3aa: CAWRPRGVEQYF
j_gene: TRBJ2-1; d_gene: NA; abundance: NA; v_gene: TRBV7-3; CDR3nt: TGTGCCAGCAGCTTAGCAAGGACCGGGGGTGAGCAGTTCTTC; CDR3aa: CASSLARTGGEQFF
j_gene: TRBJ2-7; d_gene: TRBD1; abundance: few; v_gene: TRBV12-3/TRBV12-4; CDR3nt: TGTGCCAGCAGCGCTGGACAGGGGGTCTACGAGCAGTACTTC; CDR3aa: CASSAGQGVYEQYF
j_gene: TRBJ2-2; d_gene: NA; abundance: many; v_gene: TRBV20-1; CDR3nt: TGCAGTGCTTTTAAACCCCCTAACGGTGGGGAGCTGTTTTTT; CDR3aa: CSAFKPPNGGELFF